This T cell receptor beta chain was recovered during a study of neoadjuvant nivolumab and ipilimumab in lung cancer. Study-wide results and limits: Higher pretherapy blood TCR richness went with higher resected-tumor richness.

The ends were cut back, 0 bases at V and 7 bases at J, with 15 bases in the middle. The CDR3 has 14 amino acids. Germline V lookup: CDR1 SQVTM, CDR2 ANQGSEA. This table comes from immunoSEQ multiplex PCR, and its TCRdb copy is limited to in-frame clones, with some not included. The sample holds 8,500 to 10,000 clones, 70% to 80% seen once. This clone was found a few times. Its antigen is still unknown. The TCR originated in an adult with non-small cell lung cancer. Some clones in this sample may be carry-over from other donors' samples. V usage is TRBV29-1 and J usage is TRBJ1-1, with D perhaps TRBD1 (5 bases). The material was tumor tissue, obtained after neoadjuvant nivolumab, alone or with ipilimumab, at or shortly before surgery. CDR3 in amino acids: CSVEDLSGFGEAFF. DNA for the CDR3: TGCAGCGTTGAAGATCTTTCAGGGTTTGGTGAAGCTTTCTTT.